This passage covers 13 T cell receptor beta chains from one sample sequenced in a study of blood T cell repertoires in COVID-19 (dated by TCRdb to 2020 to 2022). Receptor amplification or capture employed the immunoSEQ multiplex PCR assay. Entries here come from immuneACCESS through TCRdb and include only in-frame sequences with V and J called. Some clones fail to appear in such tables; in the studies checked, an unresolved V gene covers under half of the shortfall, and the cause of the remainder is unknown. The sample table shows roughly 52,000 clones, and roughly 88% are seen once. The top ten hold around 23% of the sample. The sample taken for sequencing was peripheral blood. The receptors stem from a woman at least 80 years old with acute or convalescent COVID-19.

The J gene is TRBJ1-1, the V gene TRBV10-3; the D is unclear. Germline V lookup: CDR1 ENHRY, CDR2 SYGVKD. V was cut by 4 bases and J by 5 bases, with 11 bases left in between. The CDR3 sequence is 13 residues long. This CDR3 reads CAISAASGTEAFF. CDR3 DNA: TGTGCCATCAGTGCAGCCTCGGGTACTGAAGCTTTCTTT.

The chain combines TRBV2 with TRBJ2-7, with D perhaps TRBD2 (5 bases). Germline V gene data show CDR1 as SNHLY and CDR2 as FYNNEI. Trimming took off 8 bases at V and 1 base at J, with 15 bases between the two ends. The CDR3 totals 14 residues. CDR3 in amino acids: CASLFRGHSYEQYV. The CDR3 DNA sequence: TGTGCCAGCTTGTTTCGCGGGCATTCCTACGAGCAGTACGTC.

In its sample, this clone was seen once. The CDR3 spells CASSLEGRGESEAFF. Written as DNA, the CDR3 is TGTGCCAGCAGCTTAGAGGGCAGGGGCGAGAGTGAAGCTTTCTTT. V and J are TRBV7-9 and TRBJ1-1; a weak D match, TRBD1 (6 bases). The CDR3 consists of 15 residues. Per germline, CDR1 SEHNR and CDR2 FQNEAQ (reference sequence). Trimming removed 1 base at V and 7 bases at J, with 16 bases between.

The chain uses TRBV5-1 and TRBJ1-1; tentatively, D is TRBD1 (5 bases). The CDR3 covers 13 residues. Trimming took 4 bases from V and 2 from J, leaving 9 bases between them. In germline, CDR1 is SGHRS, CDR2 YFSETQ. The CDR3 protein is CASSVDSNTEAFF. DNA for the CDR3: TGCGCCAGCAGCGTCGACAGTAACACTGAAGCTTTCTTT. The complete variable domain, with remaining parts taken from reference TRBV5-1 and TRBJ1-1, reads KAGVTQTPRYLIKTRGQQVTLSCSPISGHRSVSWYQQTPGQGLQFLFEYFSETQRNKGNFPGRFSGRQFSNSRSEMNVSTLELGDSALYLCASSVDSNTEAFFGQGTRLTVV.

The chain combines TRBV27 with TRBJ1-4, with D tentatively TRBD1 (6 bases). This CDR3 spans 16 amino acids. V was clipped by 2 bases and J by 5 bases, with 15 bases between them. Germline V gene sequence: CDR1 MNHEY, CDR2 SMNVEV (reference sequence). In DNA form, the CDR3 reads TGTGCCAGCAGTTTAGGCAGGGGTAGAGAAAATGAAAAACTGTTTTTT. Protein sequence: CASSLGRGRENEKLFF.

The chain recombines TRBV7-9 with TRBJ1-2; TRBD1 matches 9 bases. This CDR3 region has 14 residues. Germline lookup yields CDR1 SEHNR and CDR2 FQNEAQ (reference sequence). The V segment lost 3 bases and the J segment 6 bases; nucleotides outside the gene matches: 5. CDR3 sequence (DNA): TGTGCCAGCAGCTTCGGACAGGGGAGAGATGGCTACACCTTC. Translating gives CASSFGQGRDGYTF.

This sequence joins TRBV19 and TRBJ2-2; maybe TRBD1 (6 bases). CDR3 length equals 15 residues. Germline loops: CDR1 LNHDA, CDR2 SQIVND (reference sequence). Trimming took 5 bases from V and 0 from J, leaving 10 bases between them. The CDR3 nucleotides read TGTGCCAGTAGTTTGGGACAATCGAACACCGGGGAGCTGTTTTTT. Its translation is CASSLGQSNTGELFF.

This clone was seen many times. The rearrangement joins TRBV4-2 to TRBJ2-2, with TRBD2 matching 8 bases. The CDR3 runs 16 residues. Germline-derived CDR1 and CDR2 are LGHNA and YNFKEQ. V lost 6 bases, J lost 5 bases, and 11 bases stayed unmatched. The CDR3 protein is CASRPWAGGNTGELFF. The CDR3 coding sequence is TGTGCCAGCAGGCCATGGGCGGGGGGAAATACCGGGGAGCTGTTTTTT.

The V and J genes are TRBV10-3 and TRBJ2-7, with 10 bases lining up with TRBD1. The CDR3 runs to 16 residues. The V segment lost 7 bases and the J segment 3 bases; nucleotides outside the gene matches: 12. CDR1 and CDR2 (germline): ENHRY, SYGVKD. CDR3 region: CAINAPGTGERYEQYF. CDR3 nucleotides: TGTGCCATCAACGCCCCCGGGACAGGGGAACGCTACGAGCAGTACTTC.

The CDR3: CASSLSGTSGKETQYF. The CDR3 DNA reads as TGCGCCAGCAGCTTGTCCGGGACTAGCGGAAAAGAGACCCAGTACTTC. V gene TRBV5-1 combines with J gene TRBJ2-5, with TRBD2 identical over 11 bases. With 1 base clipped from V and 3 bases from J, the junction kept 5 bases outside the gene matches. The CDR3 covers 16 residues. CDR1 and CDR2 (germline): SGHRS, YFSETQ.

Comments on this clone: Mismatch with germline at one junction end may stem from a read error. This chain connects TRBV3-1 (or the pseudogene TRBV3-2) to TRBJ2-6; 8 positions match TRBD1. Germline V CDR1 and CDR2: LGHDT, YNNKEL (reference sequence). CDR3 length equals 13 residues. CDR3 DNA: TGTGCCAGCAGCCAAGATCCCGCAGGGGGCCTTTTTTTC. It yields the protein CASSQDPAGGLFF.

The chain recombines TRBV10-1 with TRBJ2-5, with 8 bases matching TRBD2. Germline CDR1 WNHNN, CDR2 SYGVQD (reference sequence). With 2 bases clipped from V and 5 bases from J, the junction kept 1 base outside the gene matches. This CDR3 contains 13 residues. The CDR3 region is CASSEGGGETQYF. CDR3 sequence (DNA): TGCGCCAGCAGTGAGGGCGGGGGGGAGACCCAGTACTTC.

This rearrangement joins TRBV5-4 to TRBJ1-2; a weak D match, TRBD1 (6 bases). Germline CDR1 and CDR2: SGHNT and YYREEE (reference sequence). Deletions cut 4 bases from V and 4 bases from J, with 17 bases between. The CDR3 has 15 residues. The CDR3 DNA follows: TGTGCCAGCAGCGTAAACAAAGGGGGTGGCTATGGCTACACCTTC. This sequence encodes CASSVNKGGGYGYTF.